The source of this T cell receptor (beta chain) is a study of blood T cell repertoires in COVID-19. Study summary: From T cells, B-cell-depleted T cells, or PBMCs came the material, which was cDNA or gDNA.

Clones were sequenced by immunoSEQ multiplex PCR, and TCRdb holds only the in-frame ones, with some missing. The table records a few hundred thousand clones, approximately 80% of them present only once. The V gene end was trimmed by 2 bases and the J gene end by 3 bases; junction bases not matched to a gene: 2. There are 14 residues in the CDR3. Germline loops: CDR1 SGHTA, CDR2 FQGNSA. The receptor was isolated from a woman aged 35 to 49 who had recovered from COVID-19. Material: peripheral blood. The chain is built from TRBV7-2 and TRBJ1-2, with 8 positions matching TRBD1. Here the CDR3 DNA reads TGTGCCAGCAGCTTAACACAGGGGGACTATGGCTACACCTTC. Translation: CASSLTQGDYGYTF.